This section outlines one T cell receptor (beta chain) sequence together with its context. The target antigen is unknown. The sample belongs to a study of cytomegalovirus exposure and HLA in healthy donors. The overall study: In a later analysis, the 90 to 150 validation repertoires were reported to have used the same platform as the approximately 690 first-cohort repertoires.

Sequencing was performed with immunoSEQ multiplex PCR; in TCRdb, only in-frame clones are kept and a portion is missing. The data show more than 45,000 clones, 90% to 95% seen once. Study results and limitations: The study flagged around 150 TCR beta chains as cytomegalovirus-associated. High sensitivity and specificity were reportedly achieved when the classifier diagnosed cytomegalovirus status.

Germline CDR1 MNHNS, CDR2 SASEGT. The CDR3 consists of 17 residues. Trimming cost V 2 bases and J 5 bases, with 19 bases left between them. Sequencing was performed on PBMCs. The source is a man aged 18 to 30 in good health and CMV-seronegative. This chain joins TRBV6-1 and TRBJ1-5; D gene uncertain. CDR3 residues: CASSEFVGGIGDQPQHF. DNA of the CDR3: TGTGCCAGCAGTGAATTCGTAGGAGGTATCGGGGATCAGCCCCAGCATTTT.